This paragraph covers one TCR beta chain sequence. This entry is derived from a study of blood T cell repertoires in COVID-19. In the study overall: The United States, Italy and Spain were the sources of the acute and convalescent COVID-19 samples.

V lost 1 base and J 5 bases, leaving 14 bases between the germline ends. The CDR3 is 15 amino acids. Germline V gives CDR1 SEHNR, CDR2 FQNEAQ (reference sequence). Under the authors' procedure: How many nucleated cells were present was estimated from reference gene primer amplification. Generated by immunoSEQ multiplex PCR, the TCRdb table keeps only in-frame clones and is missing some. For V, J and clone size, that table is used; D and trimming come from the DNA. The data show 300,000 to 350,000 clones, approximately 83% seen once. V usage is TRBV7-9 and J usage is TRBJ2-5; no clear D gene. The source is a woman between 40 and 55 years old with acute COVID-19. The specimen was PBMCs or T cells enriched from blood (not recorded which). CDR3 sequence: CASSLVRSQRETQYF. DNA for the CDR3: TGTGCCAGCAGCTTAGTTAGGTCCCAGAGGGAGACCCAGTACTTC.